This TCR beta chain was documented in a study of blood T cell repertoires in COVID-19. Looking at the study overall: Material from acute and convalescent COVID-19 was sourced from the United States, Italy and Spain. The cDNA or gDNA used as material had been derived from T cells, B-cell-depleted T cells, or PBMCs.

Original data processing: How many nucleated cells were present was estimated from reference gene primer amplification. Repertoires were generated with immunoSEQ multiplex PCR, while TCRdb's copy carries only in-frame clones and drops some. V, J and clone size are taken as reported in that table, and D and trimming were inferred from the DNA itself. The sample includes some 200,000 clones, around nine tenths of them seen just once. Trimming at V came to 0 bases and at J to 4 bases, leaving 4 bases not matched to a gene. There are 15 residues in the CDR3. CDR1 is SGDLS, CDR2 YYNGEE, per germline. This sequence was found in a woman between 18 and 29 years old who had recovered from COVID-19. The source material was peripheral blood. J is TRBJ2-5 and V is TRBV9; the match to TRBD1 covers 9 bases. This chain's CDR3 is CASSVAGQGRETQYF. The CDR3, as DNA: TGTGCCAGCAGCGTAGCAGGACAGGGGAGAGAGACCCAGTACTTC.